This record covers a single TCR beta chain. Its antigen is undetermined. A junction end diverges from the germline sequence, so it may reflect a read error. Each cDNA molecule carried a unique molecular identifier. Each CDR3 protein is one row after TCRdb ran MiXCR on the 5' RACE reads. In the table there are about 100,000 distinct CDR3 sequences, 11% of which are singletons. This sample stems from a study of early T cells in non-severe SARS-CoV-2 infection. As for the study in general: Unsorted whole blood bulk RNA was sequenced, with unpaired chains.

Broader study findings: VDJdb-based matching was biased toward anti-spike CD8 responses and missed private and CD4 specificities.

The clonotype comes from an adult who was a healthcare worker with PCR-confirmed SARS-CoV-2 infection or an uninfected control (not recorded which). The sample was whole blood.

Written as DNA, the CDR3 is TGTGCCAGCAGTGAAGCCACAGGGTTAAATGAGCTGTTCTTC. Protein: CASSEATGLNELFF. This chain joins TRBV6-1 and TRBJ2-1, with D possibly TRBD1 on 6 matching bases. Germline assignment: CDR1 MNHNS and CDR2 SASEGT. This CDR3 region has 14 residues.